The rows below give T cell receptor beta chains drawn from one sample of a study of T-cell reconstitution after alpha-beta-depleted transplantation in children. MiXCR was run by TCRdb on the PCR reads, yielding one entry per CDR3 protein. The data hold roughly 98,000 distinct CDR3 sequences, with 15% to 18% observed a single time. This material consisted of PBMCs, mostly from graft donor cells, taken 180 days after TCRalphabeta/CD19-depleted stem cell transplant. These receptor sequences come from a male patient aged 2 to 10 who had a stem cell transplant for acute lymphoblastic leukemia, so the T cells may come from the graft donor. CDR3s leave out the opening cysteine and the closing phenylalanine or tryptophan. The D gene is left open where the match is weak.

V	D	CDR3
TRBV7-8	TRBD1	ASRPTGGSSYGYT
TRBV20-1	.	SLNSQGSYEQY
TRBV12-3/TRBV12-4	.	ASSFRSRGLGNTIY
TRBV18	.	ASSPLSFGTQY
TRBV12-3/TRBV12-4	.	ASSLLKNGQY
TRBV7-2	.	ASSLPLTEAF
TRBV2	.	ASRKRGVGNTIY
TRBV6-2/TRBV6-3	.	ASSPRGDPYEQY
TRBV20-1	.	SANPAGRADTRY
TRBV10-1	.	ASSDRRDQPQH
TRBV29-1	.	SVDLGSSTTPGGQY
TRBV20-1	TRBD2	SARDLAGTYNEQF
TRBV7-8	TRBD2	ASSPLRTGGSDTQY
TRBV18	.	ASSQMNSGNTIY
TRBV20-1	TRBD1	SAGQGTSSYEQY
TRBV18	.	ATNRVSNQPQH
TRBV2	.	ASSARGRIYNEQF
TRBV20-1	.	SARGGMNTEAF
TRBV11-2	TRBD1	ASSLMRGQENEKLF
TRBV29-1	.	SVEFPEAF
TRBV5-5	.	ASSIGNTGELF
TRBV7-2	TRBD2	ASSLGGSSGGKTQY
TRBV5-1	.	ASSPRGVHEQF
TRBV21-1	.	ASQGPLGANVLT
TRBV12-3/TRBV12-4	.	ASTRGTGRLF
TRBV5-1	TRBD1	ASSPTGGFNTDTQY
TRBV5-1	TRBD1	ASSLVPRTGDYEQY
TRBV20-1	TRBD1	SARGRRGLAEAF
TRBV7-8	.	ASSLDSGGAYNEQF
TRBV27	TRBD1	ASSLGQGGGIQPQH
TRBV5-1	TRBD1	ASSHGDRVANEQF
TRBV11-1	TRBD1	ASSPEIGQGLSSYEQY
TRBV20-1	.	SAVLGVEETQY
TRBV11-2	TRBD1	ASSTPGTGGNSPLH
TRBV20-1	.	SANLGNRIQDTQY
TRBV6-5	.	ASSYDPQWRGTGELF
TRBV5-1	TRBD1	ASSPRGPYEQY
TRBV6-1	TRBD1	ASSERDSFNQPQH
TRBV7-9	TRBD1	ASSFHRGETEAF
TRBV13	.	ASSHGDSYNEQF
TRBV29-1	.	SVEAGSYQETQY
TRBV12-3/TRBV12-4	.	ASSYNQPQH
TRBV7-6	TRBD1	ASSRGQGVQQY
TRBV7-2	TRBD1	ASSQRDSQETQY
TRBV5-1	.	ASSPGVGGSYEQY
TRBV20-1	.	SARERLNTGELF
TRBV6-1	.	ASSKTLWEGANYGYT
TRBV7-9	TRBD1	ASSSPGQGAGEAF
TRBV20-1	TRBD1	SANRQGASNEKLF
TRBV18	.	ASSPPEAGALTF
TRBV5-1	TRBD1	ASSPLDRGTSEQY
TRBV24-1	TRBD1	ATSDPGTGYEKLF
TRBV3-1	.	ASSQVRRNYEQY